This section outlines one T cell receptor (beta chain) sequence together with its context. Antigen unknown. Each of the donors was a healthy bone marrow donor. The primer mix had 60 Vbeta and 13 Jbeta primers. Assay: immunoSEQ multiplex PCR; the TCRdb copy retains only in-frame clones and omits some. The sample consists of 140,000 or so clones, around 80% of them appearing once. CDR3 length: 15 amino acids. The germline gives CDR1 SEHNR, CDR2 FQNEAQ (reference sequence). V trimming: 5 bases; J trimming: 4 bases; junction bases outside the gene matches: 8. The data are from a study of cytomegalovirus exposure and HLA in healthy donors. The study, taken as a whole, reports: Later analysis identified a missense DCLRE1C variant that was linked to TCR beta V- and J-gene trimming. Among donors in an Asian-associated ancestry cluster, a later analysis reportedly found fewer N-insertions than the approximately 700-donor mean.

Sequences were obtained from PBMCs. V usage is TRBV7-9 and J usage is TRBJ1-3; 7 bases fit TRBD1. This TCR derives from a man aged 35-49 years in good health and CMV-seronegative. The CDR3 DNA follows: TGTGCCAGCAGCGAGGACAGGAGCTACGGAAACACCATATATTTT. Amino acids: CASSEDRSYGNTIYF.